One sample yielded the 15 T cell receptor beta chains listed below, sequenced in a study of cytomegalovirus exposure and HLA in healthy donors. The PCR contained 60 Vbeta and 13 Jbeta primers. Repertoires were generated with immunoSEQ multiplex PCR, while TCRdb's copy carries only in-frame clones and drops some. This table holds approximately 220,000 clones, 70% to 90% found once. Sequenced: PBMCs. Every receptor here comes from a man aged 25-45 years in good health and CMV-seronegative.

The gene calls are TRBV28 and TRBJ1-3; no definite D call. The CDR3 covers 12 residues. Trimming took 5 bases from V and 3 from J, leaving 5 bases between them. CDR1 and CDR2 from the germline V gene are MDHEN and SYDVKM. CDR3 sequence: CASSRGGNTIYF. DNA of the CDR3: TGTGCCAGCAGTCGGGGTGGAAACACCATATATTTT.

The V call is TRBV7-8, the J call TRBJ1-3, with D tentatively TRBD1 (5 bases). The CDR3 runs to 15 residues. V dropped 4 bases and J dropped 0 bases, with 10 bases sitting between them. Per the germline V gene, CDR1 is SGHVS and CDR2 is FQNEAQ. The CDR3, as DNA: TGTGCCAGCAGCTATTACAGGAGCTCTGGAAACACCATATATTTT. As protein: CASSYYRSSGNTIYF.

The chain couples TRBV5-4 to TRBJ1-4; 7 positions match TRBD1. Germline CDR1 and CDR2: SGHNT and YYREEE (reference sequence). The CDR3 totals 15 residues. V trimming: 3 bases; J trimming: 2 bases; junction bases outside the gene matches: 4. The CDR3 region is CASSSGGRTNEKLFF. CDR3 bases: TGTGCCAGCAGCTCAGGGGGGCGGACTAATGAAAAACTGTTTTTT.

This chain connects TRBV2 to TRBJ1-4; TRBD1 aligns across 12 bases. V gave up 6 bases and J gave up 8 bases; unmatched junction bases: 4. Germline lookup yields CDR1 SNHLY and CDR2 FYNNEI. The CDR3 spans 14 residues. The DNA for the CDR3 is TGTGCCAGCAGGGGACAGGGGGCTGGCGAAAAACTGTTTTTT. Translation gives CASRGQGAGEKLFF.

The gene calls are TRBV11-3 and TRBJ1-1; possible D gene TRBD1, 6 bases. The CDR3 is 15 amino acids. The V gene's germline CDR1 is SGHNT and CDR2 YENEEA. Deletions cut 5 bases from V and 4 bases from J, with 17 bases between. The CDR3 DNA reads as TGTGCCAGCAGCCTCAACAGGGTCGGAGGCACTGAAGCTTTCTTT. Amino acid sequence: CASSLNRVGGTEAFF.

This clone is a singleton in its sample. The J gene is TRBJ1-2, the V gene TRBV6-6; 7 nucleotides align to TRBD1. V lost 6 bases and J lost 5; bases outside the gene matches: 15. The germline V gene has CDR1 MNHNY and CDR2 SVGAGI (reference sequence). This CDR3 comprises 16 residues. The CDR3 coding sequence is TGTGCCAGCAGCCGACAGGGATCAATTGGGAATTATGGCTACACCTTC. This translates into CASSRQGSIGNYGYTF.

This clone was seen only a few times. This sequence joins TRBV5-6 and TRBJ1-1; D not certain. The CDR3 extends over 13 amino acids. Germline assignment: CDR1 SGHDT and CDR2 YYEEEE. V shed 2 bases and J shed 6 bases, with 11 bases lying between them. This CDR3 is CASSLSGLAEAFF. The CDR3 DNA is TGTGCCAGCAGCTTATCAGGTTTGGCTGAAGCTTTCTTT.

The CDR3 spells CASSPTGANEQFF. The DNA for the CDR3 is TGTGCCAGCAGCCCCACAGGGGCCAATGAGCAGTTCTTC. The V call is TRBV7-3, the J call TRBJ2-1, with 7 nucleotides matching TRBD1. The ends lost 5 bases at V and 6 bases at J; junction bases unmatched: 4. The CDR3 spans 13 residues. CDR1 and CDR2 (germline): SGHTA, FQGTGA.

This chain connects TRBV9 to TRBJ2-5; TRBD2 matches 12 bases. V lost 4 bases to trimming and J lost 1 base; unmatched junction nucleotides: 5. This CDR3 is 16 amino acids long. CDR1 is SGDLS and CDR2 is YYNGEE in the germline V gene. CDR3 nucleotides: TGTGCCAGCAGCCCCCGACTAGCGGGGGTCCAAGAGACCCAGTACTTC. This encodes CASSPRLAGVQETQYF.

The chain employs TRBV5-1 and TRBJ2-3; D unclear. Per the germline V gene, CDR1 is SGHRS and CDR2 is YFSETQ. Trimming took off 0 bases at V and 6 bases at J, with 5 bases between the two ends. The CDR3 extends over 12 amino acids. The CDR3 loop is CASSLDLDTQYF. The CDR3 coding sequence is TGCGCCAGCAGCTTGGATCTGGATACGCAGTATTTT.

This clone was found a few times. V usage is TRBV5-1 and J usage is TRBJ1-6; D is perhaps TRBD1 (5 bases). The CDR3 contains 13 residues. CDR1 and CDR2 (germline): SGHRS, YFSETQ. The V and J ends lost 6 bases and 5 bases respectively, with 9 bases between them. As DNA, the CDR3 is TGCGCCAGCAAGCCGACAGATAATTCACCCCTCCACTTT. Translated: CASKPTDNSPLHF.

This chain joins TRBV2 and TRBJ1-1; D gene uncertain. Per germline, CDR1 SNHLY and CDR2 FYNNEI. V shed 11 bases and J shed 0 bases, with 13 bases lying between them. There are 13 residues in the CDR3. CDR3 amino acids: CAGRGFLNTEAFF. CDR3 bases: TGTGCCGGACGGGGATTTTTGAACACTGAAGCTTTCTTT.

This clone was detected a few times. This chain connects TRBV7-6 to TRBJ2-2, with TRBD2 matching over 9 bases. Germline V CDR1 and CDR2: SGHVS, FNYEAQ. The V gene end was trimmed by 3 bases and the J gene end by 2 bases; junction bases not matched to a gene: 13. The CDR3 length is 19 residues. The CDR3 DNA follows: TGTGCCAGCAGCTTTACGGGAGCGGGGGGCCGAACTAACACCGGGGAGCTGTTTTTT. It specifies CASSFTGAGGRTNTGELFF.

The CDR3 sequence: CASSERQITEAFF. DNA for the CDR3: TGTGCCAGCAGTGAGAGGCAGATCACTGAAGCTTTCTTT. This chain connects TRBV6-1 to TRBJ1-1; D is ambiguous. The ends were cut back, 3 bases at V and 4 bases at J, with 9 bases in the middle. Germline CDR1 and CDR2: MNHNS and SASEGT. This CDR3 spans 13 amino acids.

This rearrangement joins TRBV20-1 to TRBJ2-3; weak D call: TRBD2 (6 bases). CDR1 is DFQATT and CDR2 is SNEGSKA in the germline V gene (reference sequence). V lost 3 bases and J 8 bases, leaving 9 bases between the germline ends. The CDR3 totals 11 residues. This CDR3 reads CSAREGGTQYF. The CDR3 DNA reads TGCAGTGCTAGGGAGGGCGGTACGCAGTATTTT.